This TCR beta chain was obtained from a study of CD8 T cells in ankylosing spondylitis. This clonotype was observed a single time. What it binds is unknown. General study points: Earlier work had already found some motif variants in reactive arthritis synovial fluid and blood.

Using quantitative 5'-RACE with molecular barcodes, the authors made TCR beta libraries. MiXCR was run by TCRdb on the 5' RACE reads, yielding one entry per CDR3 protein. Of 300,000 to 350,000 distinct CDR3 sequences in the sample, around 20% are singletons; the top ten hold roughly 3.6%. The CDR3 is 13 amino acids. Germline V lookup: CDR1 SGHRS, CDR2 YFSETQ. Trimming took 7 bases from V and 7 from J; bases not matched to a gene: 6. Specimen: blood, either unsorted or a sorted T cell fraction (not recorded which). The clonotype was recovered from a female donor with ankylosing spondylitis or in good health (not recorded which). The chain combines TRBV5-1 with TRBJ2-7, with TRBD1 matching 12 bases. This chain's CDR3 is CASGTGGLREQYF. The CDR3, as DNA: TGCGCCAGCGGGACAGGGGGCTTGCGAGAGCAGTACTTC.